The subject of this entry is one T cell receptor beta chain. This clone's antigen is unknown. The record has no base qualities; no much larger clone is one base away. This sample was taken from a study of blood T cell repertoires in COVID-19 (TCRdb year 2020). Turning to the overall study: Collaborator samples came from the United States, Italy and Spain and covered acute and convalescent phases of COVID-19. Where available, HLA class I and class II types were taken from metadata supplied by the sample provider and were not determined by assay-based typing. Samples came from the ongoing ImmuneRACE study (first 160 participants) plus 1,254 subjects from 6 global collaborators. The material from the prospective study consisted of cDNA or gDNA derived from T cells, B-cell-depleted T cells, or PBMCs. The sample metadata nearly always contained a de-identified subject ID, COVID-19 status, age in years and sex. The repertoires were released in a freely available public database meant as a resource for research on the immune response to SARS-CoV-2. Deeply sampled blood TCRbeta repertoires from subjects exposed to, actively infected with, or recovered from COVID-19 were included in the dataset. Overall study results and their limits: The quantity of clinical and demographic metadata differed by source and by participant and was supplied without curation.

Participants in the prospective study were aged roughly 18 to 89 years, lived in 20 to 30 United States geographic areas, and enrolled through a virtual design. In the prospective study, cohorts were assigned on the basis of participant-reported clinical history obtained from a screening survey and a study questionnaire. ImmuneRACE Cohort 3 recovered participants were defined by two consecutive negative NP/OP PCR tests, healthcare professional clearance, or symptom resolution. Mobile phlebotomists in the prospective study collected whole blood, serum and a nasopharyngeal or oropharyngeal swab from every participant. Additional blood draws and questionnaires over an approximately 2-month period could optionally be provided by prospective study participants. Before DNA extraction, blood samples from the prospective study were shipped at room temperature or frozen. From its cysteine to its phenylalanine, the CDR3 spans 14 amino acids. Left in the record is the CDR3 DNA by itself, 42 bases read in frame from the first base. V drops 6 bases and J drops 4 bases, leaving 15 bases in between. CDR1 MNHEY and CDR2 SMNVEV were looked up in the germline V gene (reference sequence).

TCRbeta CDR3 regions were amplified from genomic DNA by means of the immunoSEQ Assay, a bias-controlled multiplex PCR. On the study's bioinformatics: The number of nucleated cells in each sample was estimated from the amplification of reference gene primers within the assay. Sequence reads were collapsed and filtered to measure the absolute abundance of every unique TCRbeta CDR3 rearrangement. Productive Simpson clonality was computed per sample as the square root of Simpson's diversity index over productive rearrangements. This is the immuneACCESS table as TCRdb keeps it, with only in-frame sequences that have V and J called. A part of the clones is gone; compared with another copy, unresolved V genes explain less than half, and the rest is unexplained. The V and J calls and clone size come from that table; D and trimming were worked out from the DNA. Recorded for this sample are some 430,000 clones; 90% of them occurred a single time. Of the sample, roughly 0.66% is held by the ten largest clones.

Recombination joined TRBV27 with TRBJ1-2; the D region possibly corresponds to TRBD1 (6 bases align). The TCR comes from a man younger than 35 who had recovered from COVID-19. Sequenced input: PBMCs or T cells enriched from blood (not recorded which). The CDR3 corresponds to CASRPQGSAYGYTF. Read as DNA, the sequence is TGTGCCAGCAGGCCGCAGGGGTCCGCCTATGGCTACACCTTC.